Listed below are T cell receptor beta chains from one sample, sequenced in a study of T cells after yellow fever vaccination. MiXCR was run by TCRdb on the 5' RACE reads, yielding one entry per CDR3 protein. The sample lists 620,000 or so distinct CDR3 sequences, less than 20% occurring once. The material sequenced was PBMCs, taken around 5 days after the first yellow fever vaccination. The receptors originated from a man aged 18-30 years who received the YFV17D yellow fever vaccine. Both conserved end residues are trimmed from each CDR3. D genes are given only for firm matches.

cdr3_aa: ASSPRTGDTYGYT
d_call: TRBD1
v_call: TRBV7-2

cdr3_aa: ASRFRAASTDTQY
d_call: .
v_call: TRBV7-2

cdr3_aa: ASSQAQGARKLF
d_call: TRBD1
v_call: TRBV3-1

cdr3_aa: ASSYETYGGELF
d_call: .
v_call: TRBV6-5

cdr3_aa: SARELSRGDEQF
d_call: .
v_call: TRBV20-1

cdr3_aa: ASSLKIAGRTDTQY
d_call: TRBD2
v_call: TRBV5-1

cdr3_aa: ASTGTGETDTQY
d_call: TRBD1
v_call: TRBV5-1

cdr3_aa: ASQGSTYYNEQF
d_call: .
v_call: TRBV7-9

cdr3_aa: CARDQGLAGQETQY
d_call: TRBD2
v_call: TRBV20-1

cdr3_aa: ASSSGEYNEQF
d_call: .
v_call: TRBV5-5

cdr3_aa: ASSQIALSSTDTQY
d_call: .
v_call: TRBV4-2

cdr3_aa: SASLQGNEQF
d_call: .
v_call: TRBV20-1

cdr3_aa: ASSSTRATSTDTQY
d_call: .
v_call: TRBV7-3

cdr3_aa: ASIGGGEKLF
d_call: .
v_call: TRBV25-1

cdr3_aa: ASGRASGNTIY
d_call: .
v_call: TRBV12-3/TRBV12-4

cdr3_aa: ASSLVPSGTDTQY
d_call: TRBD2
v_call: TRBV7-2

cdr3_aa: ASRERTGGRYEQF
d_call: TRBD1
v_call: TRBV12-3/TRBV12-4

cdr3_aa: ASSQVTRETQY
d_call: .
v_call: TRBV4-1

cdr3_aa: ASRRAGTNEQY
d_call: .
v_call: TRBV2

cdr3_aa: SAPGTGFYGYT
d_call: TRBD1
v_call: TRBV20-1

cdr3_aa: SARGFAGRGAKNIQY
d_call: .
v_call: TRBV20-1

cdr3_aa: ASSQGDSNQPQH
d_call: TRBD1
v_call: TRBV6-1

cdr3_aa: ATSDQGTRANTGELF
d_call: .
v_call: TRBV24-1

cdr3_aa: ASSQVEGLAPANIQY
d_call: .
v_call: TRBV3-1

cdr3_aa: ASSLGPGEDTQY
d_call: .
v_call: TRBV5-6

cdr3_aa: ASSLVVRTRPYEQY
d_call: TRBD2
v_call: TRBV5-6

cdr3_aa: ASRQAGGREQY
d_call: TRBD2
v_call: TRBV12-3/TRBV12-4

cdr3_aa: SALGGGPNQPQH
d_call: .
v_call: TRBV29-1

cdr3_aa: ASMSGTRVGGYT
d_call: .
v_call: TRBV6-5

cdr3_aa: SADGTSGGPAQY
d_call: TRBD2
v_call: TRBV29-1

cdr3_aa: ASSQEGYEQY
d_call: .
v_call: TRBV4-3

cdr3_aa: ASSQDWGVYEQY
d_call: .
v_call: TRBV4-1

cdr3_aa: ASSFFSSSYNSPLH
d_call: .
v_call: TRBV5-6

cdr3_aa: SVDTPGPRNYGYT
d_call: .
v_call: TRBV29-1

cdr3_aa: ASSQEDRKETQY
d_call: .
v_call: TRBV4-1

cdr3_aa: ASSPPPGTGAYEQY
d_call: TRBD1
v_call: TRBV18

cdr3_aa: ASSLFSGSDTQY
d_call: .
v_call: TRBV27

cdr3_aa: ASSHRGAGELF
d_call: .
v_call: TRBV6-2/TRBV6-3

cdr3_aa: ASSWDSRHGTQY
d_call: .
v_call: TRBV27

cdr3_aa: ASSITGDQPQH
d_call: TRBD1
v_call: TRBV5-8

cdr3_aa: ASSQDIEGAWTGELF
d_call: TRBD1
v_call: TRBV14

cdr3_aa: STTRDRGNQPQH
d_call: TRBD1
v_call: TRBV20-1

cdr3_aa: ASSSTWTSGVSYEQY
d_call: TRBD2
v_call: TRBV7-9

cdr3_aa: ASSPGWGANEQF
d_call: .
v_call: TRBV6-1

cdr3_aa: ASSSLLGAKEQF
d_call: .
v_call: TRBV7-2

cdr3_aa: ASTPQEVANTGELF
d_call: .
v_call: TRBV7-6

cdr3_aa: ASSSPAGVSGELF
d_call: .
v_call: TRBV7-6

cdr3_aa: ASSLAMLAATDTQY
d_call: TRBD2
v_call: TRBV7-2

cdr3_aa: ASSTRRTTTPGDEQF
d_call: .
v_call: TRBV7-9

cdr3_aa: ASSYFAAFYGYT
d_call: .
v_call: TRBV6-2/TRBV6-3

cdr3_aa: SAPLPTGGMYEQY
d_call: TRBD1
v_call: TRBV20-1

cdr3_aa: AWTLRGLPYGYT
d_call: .
v_call: TRBV30

cdr3_aa: ASSSTSPGQGAGGYT
d_call: TRBD1
v_call: TRBV28

cdr3_aa: ASTANTGELF
d_call: .
v_call: TRBV12-3/TRBV12-4

cdr3_aa: ASRPPTGRGRQPQH
d_call: .
v_call: TRBV6-2/TRBV6-3

cdr3_aa: ASSQGASSYNEQF
d_call: .
v_call: TRBV14

cdr3_aa: ASSLTSGVVGYGYT
d_call: .
v_call: TRBV7-9

cdr3_aa: ASSPRGQINSPLH
d_call: TRBD1
v_call: TRBV4-3

cdr3_aa: ASSYLTGVNSPLH
d_call: TRBD1
v_call: TRBV6-5

cdr3_aa: ASSPAVPANTGELF
d_call: .
v_call: TRBV18